These T cell receptor beta chains were read from a single sample in a study of graft-versus-host responses after intestinal transplantation. Their antigens are not known. Profiled with immunoSEQ multiplex PCR; TCRdb holds only in-frame clones, not every one. The sample consists of more than 95,000 clones, roughly 84% of them appearing once. Sequenced here: unstimulated CD4+ T cells sorted from spleen or lymph node cells, sampled before intestinal transplant. These receptors were collected from a human donor who received an intestinal transplant. Both conserved end residues are part of each CDR3. Part of the rows lack a size; the others show once, few, many or a class for expanded clones.

j_gene: TRBJ2-1; v_gene: TRBV5-1; len: 15; abundance: .; CDR3aa: CASSSDASSYNEQFF
j_gene: TRBJ1-5; v_gene: TRBV2; len: 13; abundance: .; CDR3aa: CASSEDRDQPQHF
j_gene: TRBJ1-5; v_gene: TRBV5-1; len: 13; abundance: .; CDR3aa: CASSPRPNQPQHF
j_gene: TRBJ1-1; v_gene: TRBV5-4; len: 12; abundance: .; CDR3aa: CASSFQGSEAFF
j_gene: TRBJ2-2; v_gene: TRBV23-1; len: 15; abundance: few; CDR3aa: CASSLDSCNTGELFF
j_gene: TRBJ2-3; v_gene: TRBV6-5; len: 14; abundance: once; CDR3aa: CASSYGLNTDTQYF
j_gene: TRBJ2-7; v_gene: TRBV6-5; len: 16; abundance: .; CDR3aa: CASSYSTVGATYEQYF
j_gene: TRBJ2-2; v_gene: TRBV5-1; len: 14; abundance: once; CDR3aa: CASSLEGSTGELFF
j_gene: TRBJ2-7; v_gene: TRBV5-5; len: 15; abundance: .; CDR3aa: CASSLGGGSSYEQYF
j_gene: TRBJ2-6; v_gene: TRBV18; len: 14; abundance: .; CDR3aa: CASSPPLGANVLTF
j_gene: TRBJ2-5; v_gene: TRBV7-9; len: 14; abundance: .; CDR3aa: CASSSQFAGETQYF
j_gene: TRBJ2-7; v_gene: TRBV30; len: 13; abundance: few; CDR3aa: CAWSPGQGPEQYF
j_gene: TRBJ2-1; v_gene: TRBV6-5; len: 14; abundance: .; CDR3aa: CATSGTHSSNEQFF
j_gene: TRBJ2-3; v_gene: TRBV11-3; len: 16; abundance: .; CDR3aa: CASSSVAAAGTDTQYF
j_gene: TRBJ2-5; v_gene: TRBV11-2; len: 15; abundance: .; CDR3aa: CASSFGTGSGETQYF
j_gene: TRBJ2-5; v_gene: TRBV7-9; len: 14; abundance: .; CDR3aa: CASSERLVDETQYF
j_gene: TRBJ2-7; v_gene: TRBV28; len: 15; abundance: .; CDR3aa: CASSPPTSYLYEQYF
j_gene: TRBJ2-1; v_gene: TRBV7-3; len: 15; abundance: .; CDR3aa: CASSLRREPIYEQFF
j_gene: .; v_gene: TRBV18; len: 15; abundance: .; CDR3aa: CASSPGLAGEYEQYF
j_gene: TRBJ2-2; v_gene: TRBV27; len: 16; abundance: once; CDR3aa: CASTLAGGLNTGELFF
j_gene: TRBJ2-5; v_gene: TRBV5-1; len: 14; abundance: .; CDR3aa: CASSLGEYQETQYF
j_gene: TRBJ1-1; v_gene: TRBV6-1; len: 14; abundance: .; CDR3aa: CASPGTGGATEAFF
j_gene: TRBJ2-6; v_gene: TRBV29-1; len: 14; abundance: .; CDR3aa: CSVGDNSGANVLTF
j_gene: TRBJ1-2; v_gene: TRBV7-2; len: 11; abundance: .; CDR3aa: CASSPGYGYTF
j_gene: TRBJ2-7; v_gene: TRBV11-2; len: 15; abundance: .; CDR3aa: CASSRGDVDAYEQYF
j_gene: TRBJ1-5; v_gene: TRBV28; len: 14; abundance: .; CDR3aa: CASSLTTGLQPQHF
j_gene: TRBJ2-4; v_gene: TRBV10-2; len: 19; abundance: .; CDR3aa: CASSESTSGRPVGKNIQYF
j_gene: TRBJ1-5; v_gene: TRBV4-1; len: 15; abundance: .; CDR3aa: CASSQEGAGAQPQHF
j_gene: TRBJ2-7; v_gene: TRBV5-4; len: 14; abundance: .; CDR3aa: CASSKGLASYEQYF
j_gene: TRBJ1-6; v_gene: TRBV19; len: 15; abundance: .; CDR3aa: CASSIVGTGNSPLHF
j_gene: TRBJ2-3; v_gene: TRBV7-7; len: 13; abundance: once; CDR3aa: CASSLGVPNTQYF
j_gene: TRBJ2-7; v_gene: TRBV18; len: 18; abundance: .; CDR3aa: CASSPGVAGVRAAYEQYF
j_gene: TRBJ1-6; v_gene: TRBV11-2; len: 18; abundance: once; CDR3aa: CASSFRDPRQADNSPLHF
j_gene: TRBJ2-7; v_gene: TRBV6-1; len: 13; abundance: .; CDR3aa: CASSVGQHYEQYF
j_gene: TRBJ1-2; v_gene: TRBV5-3; len: 14; abundance: .; CDR3aa: CARSEGRRKGGYTF
j_gene: TRBJ2-7; v_gene: TRBV7-2; len: 16; abundance: .; CDR3aa: CASSLSFLPQGYEQYF
j_gene: TRBJ2-3; v_gene: TRBV4-1; len: 16; abundance: .; CDR3aa: CASSRLGLAGTDTQYF
j_gene: TRBJ1-4; v_gene: TRBV5-6; len: 15; abundance: .; CDR3aa: CASSSGGQRLEKLFF
j_gene: TRBJ2-3; v_gene: TRBV6-5; len: 15; abundance: .; CDR3aa: CASSLSGISTDTQYF
j_gene: TRBJ2-5; v_gene: TRBV19; len: 15; abundance: once; CDR3aa: CASSIGELGPWTQYF
j_gene: TRBJ1-4; v_gene: TRBV9; len: 15; abundance: few; CDR3aa: CASSVAGRGGEKLFF
j_gene: TRBJ1-2; v_gene: TRBV6-1; len: 12; abundance: .; CDR3aa: CASRTKGYGYTF
j_gene: TRBJ2-1; v_gene: TRBV4-1; len: 14; abundance: .; CDR3aa: CASSQGLRGHQQFF
j_gene: TRBJ1-5; v_gene: TRBV6-1; len: 13; abundance: medium-sized; CDR3aa: CASRWDSNQPQHF